The T cell receptor (beta chain) described here comes from a study of T-cell reconstitution after alpha-beta-depleted transplantation in children. It was with unique molecular identifiers that the TCRbeta library was prepared. TCRdb passed the PCR reads through MiXCR, listing each CDR3 protein once. The data show about 500,000 distinct CDR3 sequences, with 30% to 35% seen just once and 2.4% held by the top ten. The CDR3 is 14 residues long. Trimming shortened V by 4 bases and J by 4 bases, and 13 bases separated the two germline ends. The clonotype was recovered from a human donor who donated a stem cell graft to a child with aplastic anemia. V is TRBV12-3 or TRBV12-4 and J is TRBJ1-2; no firm D call. The starting material was PBMCs from the stem cell graft donor, obtained from the stem cell graft. Here the CDR3 reads CASSSTSSFYGYTF. In nucleotides, the CDR3 is TGTGCCAGCAGTTCCACGAGCTCCTTCTATGGCTACACCTTC.